Shown below are 29 T cell receptor beta chains from a single sample sequenced in a study of blood T cell repertoires in COVID-19. TCRdb keeps only in-frame clones here, not all; method: immunoSEQ multiplex PCR. Of 150,000 to 200,000 clones listed, approximately 86% are singletons. Sequenced: peripheral blood. Source of these receptors: a woman aged 80 or older with acute or convalescent COVID-19.

This sequence joins TRBV2 and TRBJ2-2, with TRBD2 matching 9 bases. This CDR3 comprises 14 residues. Germline V CDR1 and CDR2: SNHLY, FYNNEI. Trimming removed 5 bases from V and 3 bases from J; junction bases left unmatched: 1. CDR3 sequence reads: CASSLAGHTGELFF. The CDR3 DNA sequence: TGTGCCAGCAGTCTAGCGGGGCACACCGGGGAGCTGTTTTTT.

The CDR3 DNA reads as TGTGCCAGCAGCTTCCGGGGGGGGACTGAAGCTTTCTTT. Residues: CASSFRGGTEAFF. The chain recombines TRBV5-4 with TRBJ1-1, with D perhaps matching TRBD1 (5 bases). Germline lookup yields CDR1 SGHNT and CDR2 YYREEE (reference sequence). The CDR3 contains 13 residues. Trimming cost V 2 bases and J 5 bases, with 10 bases left between them.

The V and J genes are TRBV5-1 and TRBJ2-3, with TRBD2 matching 10 bases. The CDR3 is made up of 16 amino acids. With 0 bases clipped from V and 3 bases from J, the junction kept 4 bases outside the gene matches. Germline lookup yields CDR1 SGHRS and CDR2 YFSETQ. The CDR3 region is CASSLGASGRTDTQYF. In DNA, the CDR3 is TGCGCCAGCAGCTTGGGGGCTAGCGGGAGAACAGATACGCAGTATTTT.

This clone appeared once. This sequence joins TRBV19 and TRBJ1-5; D not resolved. V lost 3 bases to trimming and J lost 0 bases, with 18 bases between them. The germline V gene has CDR1 LNHDA and CDR2 SQIVND (reference sequence). The CDR3 is made up of 18 amino acids. CDR3 DNA sequence: TGTGCCAGTAGTATGACCCCTCAGCGGCGGCTTAGCAATCAGCCCCAGCATTTT. Translation gives CASSMTPQRRLSNQPQHF.

The gene calls are TRBV5-4 and TRBJ2-7; 10 bases align to TRBD2. The CDR3 runs 14 residues. V shed 2 bases, J shed 3 bases, and the junction held 2 bases outside the gene matches. Looked up from germline, CDR1 is SGHNT and CDR2 is YYREEE (reference sequence). The CDR3 spells CASSLAGGNYEQYF. CDR3 in DNA: TGTGCCAGCAGCTTAGCGGGAGGGAACTACGAGCAGTACTTC.

The V and J genes are TRBV2 and TRBJ2-7; 10 bases fit TRBD2. The V gene end was trimmed by 6 bases and the J gene end by 4 bases; junction bases not matched to a gene: 6. CDR1 and CDR2 from the germline V gene are SNHLY and FYNNEI. The length of the CDR3 is 14 residues. The DNA of the CDR3 is TGTGCCAGCAGGGTAGCGGGGGGAATTTACGAGCAGTACTTC. Protein sequence: CASRVAGGIYEQYF. Variable domain in full (rest from reference TRBV2 and TRBJ2-7): EPEVTQTPSHQVTQMGQEVILRCVPISNHLYFYWYRQILGQKVEFLVSFYNNEISEKSEIFDDQFSVERPDGSNFTLKIRSTKLEDSAMYFCASRVAGGIYEQYFGPGTRLTVT.

The V gene is TRBV4-2, the J gene TRBJ1-1; 7 nucleotides agree with TRBD1. CDR1 and CDR2 (germline): LGHNA, YNFKEQ. CDR3 length: 14 residues. V lost 4 bases to trimming and J lost 1 base; unmatched junction nucleotides: 3. The CDR3 bases are TGTGCCAGCAGCCGTAGACAGGGGAACACTGAAGCTTTCTTT. Translating it yields CASSRRQGNTEAFF.

The chain uses TRBV5-3 and TRBJ1-1; 8 bases fit TRBD1. TRBV5-3 is an ORF, with its function uncertain. CDR3 length: 14 residues. V was clipped by 0 bases and J by 10 bases; unmatched bases: 8. The CDR3 sequence: CARSLAGRGHGAFF. The CDR3, as DNA: TGTGCCAGAAGCTTGGCGGGCAGGGGGCACGGAGCTTTCTTT.

This clone has only one observation. The chain joins TRBV2 to TRBJ2-3; 8 bases map to TRBD2. The germline V gene encodes CDR1 SNHLY and CDR2 FYNNEI. Trimming cost V 10 bases and J 6 bases; bases outside gene matches: 9. The CDR3 contains 13 residues. Here the CDR3 reads CATNRGGGDTQYF. The CDR3 nucleotides are TGTGCCACCAATCGGGGGGGCGGGGATACGCAGTATTTT.

Notes on this clone: The sample carries other DNA sequences with the same CDR3. CDR3 sequence: CASRDRGQETQYF. DNA for the CDR3: TGTGCCAGTAGGGACAGGGGGCAAGAGACCCAGTACTTC. V usage is TRBV19 and J usage is TRBJ2-5; the match to TRBD1 covers 10 bases. J lost 2 bases, V lost 6 bases, and 0 bases had no gene match. The CDR3 is 13 residues long. Germline loops: CDR1 LNHDA, CDR2 SQIVND (reference sequence).

This chain joins TRBV10-3 and TRBJ2-1, with D perhaps TRBD1 (5 bases). Germline values: CDR1 ENHRY, CDR2 SYGVKD. CDR3 length: 15 residues. Trimming shortened V by 3 bases and J by 7 bases, and 16 bases separated the two germline ends. CDR3 sequence: CAISDLGLRGNEQFF. The CDR3 DNA reads TGTGCCATCAGTGACCTAGGGCTTAGGGGTAATGAGCAGTTCTTC.

This chain uses TRBV6-5 with TRBJ2-1; D unclear. Looked up from germline, CDR1 is MNHEY and CDR2 is SVGAGI. The CDR3 length is 11 residues. Trimming removed 3 bases from V and 7 bases from J, with 4 bases in between. The CDR3 bases are TGTGCCAGCAGTTATTTAAATGAGCAGTTCTTC. Translated, it gives CASSYLNEQFF.

In this sample, this clone turned up a few times. The genes are TRBV7-8 and TRBJ1-6; no clear D. The CDR3 runs 14 residues. Trimming took 3 bases from V and 0 from J, leaving 3 bases between them. Germline-derived CDR1 and CDR2 are SGHVS and FQNEAQ. The CDR3 sequence: CASSFNSYNSPLHF. The CDR3 nucleotides read TGTGCCAGCAGCTTTAACTCCTATAATTCACCCCTCCACTTT.

This chain joins TRBV9 and TRBJ2-5; no clear D gene. The CDR3 runs to 14 residues. Trimming stripped 0 bases from V and 5 bases from J, with 11 bases between. Per germline, CDR1 SGDLS and CDR2 YYNGEE. The CDR3 protein is CASSVGVLRETQYF. DNA for the CDR3: TGTGCCAGCAGCGTAGGGGTTCTGAGGGAGACCCAGTACTTC.

The chain recombines TRBV5-6 with TRBJ1-4, with TRBD1 matching 7 bases. The junction had 3 bases not matched to a gene; V was cut back by 4 bases and J by 3 bases. The CDR3 has 14 amino acids. The germline CDR1 and CDR2 sequences are SGHDT and YYEEEE. The CDR3, as DNA: TGTGCCAGCAGCCGACAGGGAGCTAATGAAAAACTGTTTTTT. Residues: CASSRQGANEKLFF.

This clone came up a few times. The chain has TRBV15 and TRBJ2-7; D is undetermined. V was clipped by 6 bases and J by 1 base, with 10 bases between them. The CDR3 loop spans 13 amino acids. CDR1 and CDR2 (germline): LNHNV, YYDKDF (reference sequence). CDR3 sequence: CATSFGQSYEQYF. The CDR3 region has the DNA TGTGCCACCAGTTTTGGGCAGTCCTACGAGCAGTACTTC.

The V and J genes are TRBV7-9 and TRBJ2-3, with D possibly TRBD1 on 6 matching bases. Germline assignment: CDR1 SEHNR and CDR2 FQNEAQ (reference sequence). Trimming removed 5 bases from V and 4 bases from J, with 16 bases in between. The CDR3 runs to 15 residues. CDR3 loop: CASSNQGGRADTQYF. As DNA, the CDR3 is TGTGCCAGCAGCAATCAAGGGGGAAGAGCAGATACGCAGTATTTT.

This sequence joins TRBV4-1 and TRBJ2-5, with TRBD2 matching over 13 bases. The CDR3 length is 17 residues. Trimming removed 0 bases from V and 7 bases from J; junction bases left unmatched: 8. The V gene's germline CDR1 is MGHRA and CDR2 YSYEKL. For the CDR3, the DNA is TGCGCCAGCAGCCAAGATTTGACTAGCGGGGGGCCAGGGACCCAGTACTTC. It yields the protein CASSQDLTSGGPGTQYF.

The chain carries TRBV29-1 and TRBJ1-1; possible D gene TRBD1, 6 bases. Germline CDR1 and CDR2: SQVTM and ANQGSEA. The V gene lost 6 bases and the J gene lost 0 bases, with 11 bases spanning the gap. This CDR3 has 13 amino acids. The CDR3 loop is CSVRTVLNTEAFF. The DNA for the CDR3 is TGCAGCGTAAGGACAGTTTTGAACACTGAAGCTTTCTTT.

V gene TRBV5-1 combines with J gene TRBJ2-1; TRBD2 matches at 12 bases. V was clipped by 4 bases and J by 10 bases; unmatched bases: 12. The CDR3 is made up of 16 amino acids. Per the germline V gene, CDR1 is SGHRS and CDR2 is YFSETQ. Written as DNA, the CDR3 is TGCGCCAGCAGCGCCGCCTCTAGCGGGAGGGCCGGGGAGCAGTTCTTC. It codes for CASSAASSGRAGEQFF.

The chain combines TRBV19 with TRBJ1-1, with D perhaps TRBD1 (5 bases). V lost 4 bases and J lost 4, with 13 bases in between. This CDR3 is built from 14 residues. Germline V gene data show CDR1 as LNHDA and CDR2 as SQIVND (reference sequence). CDR3 DNA: TGTGCCAGTAGTAAGGGACTTGGGGCCACTGAAGCTTTCTTT. Protein: CASSKGLGATEAFF.

This rearrangement joins TRBV7-2 to TRBJ2-5; 12 bases are a match to TRBD2. Germline V gene data show CDR1 as SGHTA and CDR2 as FQGNSA. There are 18 residues in the CDR3. The V segment lost 1 base and the J segment 7 bases; nucleotides outside the gene matches: 13. This CDR3 is CASSLVSETSGRRGTQYF. The CDR3 DNA sequence: TGTGCCAGCAGCTTAGTGTCGGAGACTAGCGGGAGACGCGGGACCCAGTACTTC.

The V gene is TRBV5-6, the J gene TRBJ1-5; a weak D match, TRBD1 (6 bases). CDR3 length: 17 amino acids. Germline lookup yields CDR1 SGHDT and CDR2 YYEEEE. Trimming stripped 3 bases from V and 5 bases from J, with 21 bases between. CDR3 DNA sequence: TGTGCCAGCAGCTCAGGACAGTGGCCGATACTGGATCAGCCCCAGCATTTT. Translated, it gives CASSSGQWPILDQPQHF.

The chain has TRBV5-1 and TRBJ1-2; D uncertain. This CDR3 comprises 16 residues. Germline V gives CDR1 SGHRS, CDR2 YFSETQ. Trimming shortened V by 3 bases and J by 2 bases, and 17 bases separated the two germline ends. The CDR3 protein is CASSSPLGPVNYGYTF. CDR3 coding DNA: TGCGCCAGCAGCTCCCCCCTCGGTCCGGTGAACTATGGCTACACCTTC.

The chain employs TRBV14 and TRBJ1-2, with D tentatively TRBD1 (5 bases). The V and J ends lost 0 bases and 4 bases respectively, with 12 bases between them. The CDR3 has 15 residues. From germline, CDR1 is SGHDN and CDR2 FVKESK. The CDR3 DNA follows: TGTGCCAGCAGCCAAGACCAGGGACTCCGCTATGGCTACACCTTC. Translation gives CASSQDQGLRYGYTF.

CDR3 sequence (DNA): TGTGCCAGCTCTAGAACCGGGACATCAAACTCTGAAGCTTTCTTT. Its translation is CASSRTGTSNSEAFF. This chain uses TRBV6-5 with TRBJ1-1; perhaps TRBD1 as D (6 bases). V lost 8 bases and J lost 6, with 22 bases in between. There are 15 residues in the CDR3. Per the germline V gene, CDR1 is MNHEY and CDR2 is SVGAGI.

The V gene is TRBV24-1, the J gene TRBJ1-2; TRBD1 aligns across 9 bases. J was trimmed by 5 bases and V by 7 bases; bases with no gene match: 4. The CDR3 is 13 residues long. Germline V gives CDR1 KGHDR, CDR2 SFDVKD. The CDR3 DNA sequence: TGTGCCACCAGCCGGGACAGGGATTATGGCTACACCTTC. Its translation is CATSRDRDYGYTF.

This clone has a handful of counts. The chain combines TRBV5-1 with TRBJ1-6, with a possible D match to TRBD1 (5 bases). This CDR3 contains 15 residues. Germline values: CDR1 SGHRS, CDR2 YFSETQ. Trimming shortened V by 0 bases and J by 8 bases, and 12 bases separated the two germline ends. CDR3 DNA sequence: TGCGCCAGCAGCTTGGTAGGTCAGGGCGATTCACCCCTCCACTTT. Its translation is CASSLVGQGDSPLHF. The full variable domain, its missing parts supplied by reference TRBV5-1 and TRBJ1-6, is KAGVTQTPRYLIKTRGQQVTLSCSPISGHRSVSWYQQTPGQGLQFLFEYFSETQRNKGNFPGRFSGRQFSNSRSEMNVSTLELGDSALYLCASSLVGQGDSPLHFGNGTRLTVT.

This clone was observed a single time. The V gene is TRBV6-5, the J gene TRBJ2-5, with 12 bases lining up with TRBD2. This CDR3 is built from 15 residues. V lost 8 bases, J lost 4 bases, and 8 bases stayed unmatched. The V gene's germline CDR1 is MNHEY and CDR2 SVGAGI. The CDR3 DNA is TGTGCCAGCGAGGCCCTAGCGGGGGGGGGAGAGACCCAGTACTTC. The encoded protein is CASEALAGGGETQYF.